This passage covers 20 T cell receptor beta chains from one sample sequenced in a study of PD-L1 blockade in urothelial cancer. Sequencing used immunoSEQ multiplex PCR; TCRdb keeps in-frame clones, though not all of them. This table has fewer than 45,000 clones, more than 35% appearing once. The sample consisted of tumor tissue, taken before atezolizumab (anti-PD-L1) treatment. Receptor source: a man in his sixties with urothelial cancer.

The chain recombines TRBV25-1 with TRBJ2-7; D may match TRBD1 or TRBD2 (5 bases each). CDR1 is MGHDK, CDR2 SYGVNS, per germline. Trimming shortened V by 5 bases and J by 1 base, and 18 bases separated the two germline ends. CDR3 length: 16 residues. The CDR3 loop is CASSRSGRFLSYEQYF. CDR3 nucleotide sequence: TGTGCCAGCAGTAGGTCGGGACGGTTTCTATCCTACGAGCAGTACTTC.

CDR3 region: CASSGTAREDTQYF. The CDR3 DNA follows: TGTGCCAGCTCAGGGACGGCTAGAGAGGATACGCAGTATTTT. The V call is TRBV18, the J call TRBJ2-3; D may correspond to TRBD1 or TRBD2 (5 bases each). There are 14 residues in the CDR3. From germline, CDR1 is KGHSH and CDR2 LQKENI. V lost 5 bases, J lost 6 bases, and 15 bases lay in between. The whole variable domain, filled in from reference TRBV18 and TRBJ2-3, reads NAGVMQNPRHLVRRRGQEARLRCSPMKGHSHVYWYRQLPEEGLKFMVYLQKENIIDESGMPKERFSAEFPKEGPSILRIQQVVRGDSAAYFCASSGTAREDTQYFGPGTRLTVL.

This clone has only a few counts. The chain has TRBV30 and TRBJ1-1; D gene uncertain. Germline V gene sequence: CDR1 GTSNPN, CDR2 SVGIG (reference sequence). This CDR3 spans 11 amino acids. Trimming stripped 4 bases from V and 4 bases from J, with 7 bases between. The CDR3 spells CAWKRGTEAFF. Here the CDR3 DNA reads TGTGCCTGGAAAAGAGGCACTGAAGCTTTCTTT.

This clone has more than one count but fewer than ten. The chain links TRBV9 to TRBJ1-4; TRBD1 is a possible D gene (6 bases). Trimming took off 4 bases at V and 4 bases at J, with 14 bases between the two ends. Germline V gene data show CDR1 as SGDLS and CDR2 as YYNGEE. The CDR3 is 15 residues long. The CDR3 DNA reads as TGTGCCAGCAGCCCACACGGAGGGGGTAATGAAAAACTGTTTTTT. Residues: CASSPHGGGNEKLFF.

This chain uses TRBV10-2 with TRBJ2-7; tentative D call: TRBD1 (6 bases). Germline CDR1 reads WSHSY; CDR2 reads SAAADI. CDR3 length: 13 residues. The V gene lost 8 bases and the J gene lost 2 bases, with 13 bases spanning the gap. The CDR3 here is CASDLGTPYEQYF. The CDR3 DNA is TGCGCCAGCGATTTGGGGACACCCTACGAGCAGTACTTC.

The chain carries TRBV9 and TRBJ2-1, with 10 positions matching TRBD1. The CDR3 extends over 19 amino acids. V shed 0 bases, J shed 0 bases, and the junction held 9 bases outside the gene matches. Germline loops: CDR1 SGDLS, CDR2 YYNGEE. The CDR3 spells CASSVEGQGYVSSYNEQFF. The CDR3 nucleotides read TGTGCCAGCAGCGTAGAGGGACAGGGGTACGTAAGCTCCTACAATGAGCAGTTCTTC.

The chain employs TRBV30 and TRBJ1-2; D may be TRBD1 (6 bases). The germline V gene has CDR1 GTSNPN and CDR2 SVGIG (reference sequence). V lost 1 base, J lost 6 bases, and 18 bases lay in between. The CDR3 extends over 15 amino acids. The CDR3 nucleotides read TGTGCCTGGAGTGCCGCCCTCACAGGGTCCCATGGCTACACCTTC. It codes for CAWSAALTGSHGYTF. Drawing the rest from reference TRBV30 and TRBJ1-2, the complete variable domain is SQTIHQWPATLVQPVGSPLSLECTVEGTSNPNLYWYRQAAGRGLQLLFYSVGIGQISSEVPQNLSASRPQDRQFILSSKKLLLSDSGFYLCAWSAALTGSHGYTFGSGTRLTVV.

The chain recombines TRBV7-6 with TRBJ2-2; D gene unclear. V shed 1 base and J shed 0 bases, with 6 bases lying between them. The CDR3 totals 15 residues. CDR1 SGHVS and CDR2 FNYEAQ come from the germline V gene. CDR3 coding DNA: TGTGCCAGCAGCTTAGGGTTCCCGAACACCGGGGAGCTGTTTTTT. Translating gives CASSLGFPNTGELFF.

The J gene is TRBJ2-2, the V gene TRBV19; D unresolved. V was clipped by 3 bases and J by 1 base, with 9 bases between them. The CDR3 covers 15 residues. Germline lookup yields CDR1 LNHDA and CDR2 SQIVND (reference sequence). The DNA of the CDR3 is TGTGCCAGTAGTATGGGTTTCTGGAACACCGGGGAGCTGTTTTTT. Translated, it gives CASSMGFWNTGELFF.

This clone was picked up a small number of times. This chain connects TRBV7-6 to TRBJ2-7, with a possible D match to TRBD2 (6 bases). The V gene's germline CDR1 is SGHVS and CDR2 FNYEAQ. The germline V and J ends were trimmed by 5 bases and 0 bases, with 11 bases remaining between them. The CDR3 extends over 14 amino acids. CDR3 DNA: TGTGCCAGCAGCGCCTCGGACTACTCCTACGAGCAGTACTTC. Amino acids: CASSASDYSYEQYF.

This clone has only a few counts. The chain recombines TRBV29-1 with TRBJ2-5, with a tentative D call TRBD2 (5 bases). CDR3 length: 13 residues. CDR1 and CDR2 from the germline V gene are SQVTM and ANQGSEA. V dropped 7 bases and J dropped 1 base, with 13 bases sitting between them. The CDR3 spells CSADTRTQETQYF. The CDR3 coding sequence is TGCAGCGCCGATACTAGGACCCAAGAGACCCAGTACTTC.

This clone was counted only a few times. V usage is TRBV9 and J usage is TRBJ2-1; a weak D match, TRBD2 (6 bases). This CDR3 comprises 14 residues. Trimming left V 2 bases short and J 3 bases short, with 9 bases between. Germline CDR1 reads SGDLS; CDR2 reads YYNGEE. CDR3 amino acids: CASSVQTSYNEQFF. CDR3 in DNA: TGTGCCAGCAGCGTCCAGACTAGCTACAATGAGCAGTTCTTC.

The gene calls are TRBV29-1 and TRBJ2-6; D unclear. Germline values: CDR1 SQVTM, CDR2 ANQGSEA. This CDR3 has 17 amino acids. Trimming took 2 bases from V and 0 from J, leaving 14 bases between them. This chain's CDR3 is CSVEKGGESSGANVLTF. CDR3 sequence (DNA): TGCAGCGTTGAAAAAGGCGGAGAGAGCTCTGGGGCCAACGTCCTGACTTTC.

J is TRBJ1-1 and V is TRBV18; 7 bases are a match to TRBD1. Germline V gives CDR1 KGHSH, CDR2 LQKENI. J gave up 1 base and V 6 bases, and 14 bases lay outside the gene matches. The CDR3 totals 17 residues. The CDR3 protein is CASSPRGGGAGNTEAFF. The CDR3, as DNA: TGTGCCAGCTCCCCCCGGGGAGGGGGCGCTGGGAACACTGAAGCTTTCTTT.

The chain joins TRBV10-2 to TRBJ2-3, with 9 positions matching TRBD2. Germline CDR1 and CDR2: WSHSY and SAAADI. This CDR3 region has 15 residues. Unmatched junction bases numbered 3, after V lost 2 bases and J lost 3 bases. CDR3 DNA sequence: TGCGCCAGCAGTGAGGCGGGGGGGAAAACAGATACGCAGTATTTT. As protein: CASSEAGGKTDTQYF.

The CDR3 loop is CASSAEGIRNTEAFF. CDR3 bases: TGTGCCAGTAGTGCGGAGGGGATTCGGAACACTGAAGCTTTCTTT. The chain is built from TRBV19 and TRBJ1-1, with a possible D match to TRBD1 (5 bases). CDR1 is LNHDA and CDR2 is SQIVND in the germline V gene (reference sequence). This CDR3 contains 15 residues. V dropped 5 bases and J dropped 1 base, with 14 bases sitting between them.

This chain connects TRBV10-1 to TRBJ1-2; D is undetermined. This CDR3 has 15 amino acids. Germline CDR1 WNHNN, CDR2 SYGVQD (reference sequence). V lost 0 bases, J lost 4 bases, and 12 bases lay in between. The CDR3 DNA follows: TGCGCCAGCAGTGAGTCAGGAAAACACCCCTATGGCTACACCTTC. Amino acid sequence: CASSESGKHPYGYTF.

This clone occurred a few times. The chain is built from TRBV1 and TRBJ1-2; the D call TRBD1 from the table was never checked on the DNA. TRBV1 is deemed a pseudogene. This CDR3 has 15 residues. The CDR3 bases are TGCGCCAGCAGCCAAGGGCAGGGGGCTGACTATGGCTACACCTTC. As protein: CASSQGQGADYGYTF.

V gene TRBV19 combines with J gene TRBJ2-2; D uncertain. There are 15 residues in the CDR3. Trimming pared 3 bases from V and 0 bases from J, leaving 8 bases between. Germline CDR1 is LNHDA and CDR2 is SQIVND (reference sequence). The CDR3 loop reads CASSIPDANTGELFF. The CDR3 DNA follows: TGTGCCAGTAGTATCCCGGACGCGAACACCGGGGAGCTGTTTTTT.

In DNA form, the CDR3 reads TGTGCCTGGACCCGAGGGGGGACTAGCGTGAATGAGCAGTTCTTC. Protein product: CAWTRGGTSVNEQFF. The J gene is TRBJ2-1, the V gene TRBV30; 10 nucleotides line up with TRBD2. There are 15 residues in the CDR3. CDR1 GTSNPN and CDR2 SVGIG come from the germline V gene (reference sequence). J was trimmed by 7 bases and V by 4 bases; bases with no gene match: 10.